This T cell receptor (beta chain) appears in the sequencing data of a study of metastatic and nonmetastatic thyroid tumors. Study-level background: Across blood and tumor or nodule tissue, repertoires from malignant and benign thyroid patients were compared with one another.

The sample holds many counts of this clone. Patients had received no treatment of any kind before thyroid surgery. The germline CDR1 and CDR2 sequences are SGHNT and YENEEA. Trimming pared 4 bases from V and 5 bases from J, leaving 9 bases between. This CDR3 comprises 13 residues. Per the original data handling: A classifier of distant metastasis in papillary thyroid cancer was built from CDR3 differences (across clinicopathological groups). Through MiXCR, TCRdb re-clonotyped the PCR reads. The V and J calls and clone size are TCRdb's, not the authors'. This table has 50,000 to 65,000 clones, less than 5% appearing once.

This sequence was found in a female donor with papillary thyroid cancer or a benign thyroid nodule (not recorded which). Some clones in this sample may be carry-over from other donors' samples. The chain combines TRBV11-3 with TRBJ2-1, with D maybe TRBD1 (6 bases). Material for sequencing was blood. CDR3 DNA: TGTGCCAGCAGCTCAGGGGTTAACAATGAGCAGTTCTTC. It translates to CASSSGVNNEQFF.